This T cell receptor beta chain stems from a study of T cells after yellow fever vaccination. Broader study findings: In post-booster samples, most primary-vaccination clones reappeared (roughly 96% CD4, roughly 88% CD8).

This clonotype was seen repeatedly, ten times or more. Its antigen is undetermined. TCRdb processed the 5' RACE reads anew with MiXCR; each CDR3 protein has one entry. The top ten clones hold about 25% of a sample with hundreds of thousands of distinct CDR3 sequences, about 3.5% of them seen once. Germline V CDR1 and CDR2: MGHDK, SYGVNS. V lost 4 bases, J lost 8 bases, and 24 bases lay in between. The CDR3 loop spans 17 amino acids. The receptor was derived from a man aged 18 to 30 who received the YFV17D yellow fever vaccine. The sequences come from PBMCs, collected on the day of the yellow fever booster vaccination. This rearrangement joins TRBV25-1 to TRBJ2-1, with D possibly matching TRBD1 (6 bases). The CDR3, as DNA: TGTGCCAGCAGTGCGTACTCTCCCTTGGGGGCCTGGGATGAGCAGTTCTTC. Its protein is CASSAYSPLGAWDEQFF.